Listed below are T cell receptor beta chains from one sample, sequenced in a study of blood T cell repertoires in COVID-19. Clones were read by immunoSEQ multiplex PCR, and TCRdb kept only the in-frame ones, dropping some. The repertoire holds 150,000 to 200,000 clones, with roughly nine tenths as singletons. The sequenced sample was peripheral blood. Source of these receptors: a man between 65 and 85 years old with active or convalescent COVID-19. The CDR3 runs from the conserved cysteine through the conserved F or W. D genes are given only for firm matches. Expanded clones get a size class; other rows say once, few or many, or leave the size out.

>TRBV5-1|NA|NA|TRBJ2-3
TGCGCCAGCAGCTTGTATGGCGACGGCAGGGGCACAGATACGCAGTATTTT
CASSLYGDGRGTDTQYF
>TRBV28|TRBD1|NA|TRBJ2-7
TGTGCCAGCACCCAATTAGACAGGGGCGAGCAGTACTTC
CASTQLDRGEQYF
>TRBV7-9|NA|NA|TRBJ2-5
TGTGCCAGCAGCCTCCAGGGACTCGAGACCCAGTACTTC
CASSLQGLETQYF
>TRBV30|NA|NA|TRBJ2-7
TGTGCCTGGAGTAACCAGGACGAGCAGTACTTC
CAWSNQDEQYF
>TRBV6-1|NA|NA|TRBJ2-5
TGTGCCAGCAGTGAAAGGTTAGGGGGAGAGACCCAGTACTTC
CASSERLGGETQYF
>TRBV9|TRBD2|NA|TRBJ2-1
TGTGCCAGCAGCCGAAGCGGGAGCTCCTACAATGAGCAGTTCTTC
CASSRSGSSYNEQFF
>TRBV10-3|TRBD1|once|TRBJ2-5
TGTGCCATCAGTGAGTCGCGAGGAATGACAGGGAGTACAGAGACCCAGTACTTC
CAISESRGMTGSTETQYF
>TRBV10-2|NA|once|TRBJ2-4
TGCGCCAGCAGTGAAACGAGACTAGCCAAAAACATTCAGTACTTC
CASSETRLAKNIQYF
>TRBV6-5|TRBD1|NA|TRBJ1-5
TGTGCCAGCAGGACAGGGAATCAGCCCCAGCATTTT
CASRTGNQPQHF
>TRBV28|NA|NA|TRBJ2-5
TGTGCCAGCAGTTCAACTGAGGAGACCCAGTACTTC
CASSSTEETQYF
>TRBV27|NA|NA|TRBJ2-1
TGTGCCAGCAGTTTAGCGGGGTCCTACAATGAGCAGTTCTTC
CASSLAGSYNEQFF
>TRBV9|TRBD1|NA|TRBJ2-7
TGTGCCAGCAGCCTTGGACAGGGTTCCTACGAGCAGTACTTC
CASSLGQGSYEQYF
>TRBV20-1|NA|NA|TRBJ2-1
TGCAGTGCTAGTGGTCTCTACAATGAGCAGTTCTTC
CSASGLYNEQFF
>TRBV7-2|TRBD2|NA|TRBJ2-7
TGTGCCAGCAGCTTAGCCCCGGGACTAGCGGGGACTCGCTACGAGCAGTACTTC
CASSLAPGLAGTRYEQYF
>TRBV19|NA|NA|TRBJ1-3
TGTGCCAGTGGCCTGAAAACCCCCTCTGGAAACACCATATATTTT
CASGLKTPSGNTIYF
>TRBV28|NA|NA|TRBJ2-7
TGTGCCAGCAGTTTGGTAAGGGGCTACGAGCAGTACTTC
CASSLVRGYEQYF